What follows is one T cell receptor (beta chain) and its context. Sequencing was performed with immunoSEQ multiplex PCR; in TCRdb, only in-frame clones are kept and a portion is missing. The sample contains around 400,000 clones, about 91% of which appear only once. The sample comes from a study of Ad26.COV2.S vaccination and SARS-CoV-2 variants. Overall study context: Ad26.COV2.S was injected intramuscularly once or twice, 56 days apart.

The CDR3 has 13 amino acids. The germline V gene has CDR1 GTSNPN and CDR2 SVGIG (reference sequence). V lost 5 bases to trimming and J lost 2 bases, with 9 bases between them. Stated treatment: roughly 20 received Ad26.COV2.S at low or high dose, single or two shots; about 5 received placebo; per-sample allocation not given. Sampling was done on day 63 after the first vaccine or placebo injection. The receptor comes from a person aged 18 to 59 who received the Ad26.COV2.S COVID-19 vaccine or a placebo. This chain links TRBV30 with TRBJ2-2; D not resolved. Material: peripheral blood, obtained in a trial of Ad26.COV2.S vaccine versus placebo. CDR3 in DNA: TGTGCCTGGGGGTTTTTAAACACCGGGGAGCTGTTTTTT. Translation gives CAWGFLNTGELFF.